What follows is one TCR beta chain and its context. The data were obtained in a study of shared clonotypes between healthy human individuals. Germline V gene sequence: CDR1 SGHKS, CDR2 YYEKEE (reference sequence). The CDR3 length is 15 residues. V lost 1 base, J lost 1 base, and 9 bases lay in between. This table comes from immunoSEQ multiplex PCR, and its TCRdb copy is limited to in-frame clones, with some not included. The repertoire includes approximately 510,000 clones, 79% of them detected once, and 10% to 15% sits in the top ten. The chain has TRBV5-5 and TRBJ1-5; D unclear. The sample comprised PBMCs. The TCR was taken from a woman between 35 and 50 years old in good health. Some clones in this sample may be carry-over from other donors' samples. The CDR3 region is CASSLRFQSNQPQHF. The CDR3 nucleotides read TGTGCCAGCAGCTTGCGGTTTCAGAGCAATCAGCCCCAGCATTTT.